This T cell receptor (beta chain) came from a study of blood T cell repertoires in COVID-19. Across the whole study: The United States, Italy and Spain were the sources of the acute and convalescent COVID-19 samples. T cells, B-cell-depleted T cells, or PBMCs supplied cDNA or gDNA.

Germline CDR1 and CDR2: KGHSH and LQKENI. The CDR3 has 14 residues. V lost 3 bases and J lost 12; bases outside the gene matches: 13. In the original analysis: Amplified reference gene primers provided the basis for estimating nucleated cell counts. This table comes from immunoSEQ multiplex PCR, and its TCRdb copy is limited to in-frame clones, with some not included. That table supplies the V and J calls and clone size; D and trimming were determined from the DNA. In the table there are about 84,000 clones, about 83% of which are singletons. The gene calls are TRBV18 and TRBJ1-1; 7 nucleotides line up with TRBD1. This TCR derives from a woman older than 75 with acute or convalescent COVID-19. The material sequenced was peripheral blood. The CDR3 sequence is CASSPGTAQQSTFF. CDR3 nucleotides: TGTGCCAGCTCACCCGGGACAGCCCAACAGTCAACTTTCTTT.